These 30 T cell receptor beta chains share one sample of origin, sequenced in a study of PD-1 blockade in classical Hodgkin lymphoma. This sample's time point: cycle 4 day 1 (C4D1), after more than 5 weeks of nivolumab. All patients relapsed after autologous stem cell transplantation, and brentuximab vedotin exposure varied. Sequencing used immunoSEQ multiplex PCR; TCRdb keeps in-frame clones, though not all of them. This sample has 20,000 or so clones, with roughly four fifths found just once. This sample comprised peripheral blood mononuclear cells (PBMCs), obtained before the fourth cycle of nivolumab. Every receptor here comes from a human donor with classical Hodgkin lymphoma.

This chain links TRBV5-6 with TRBJ2-5; D remains ambiguous. Trimming took off 0 bases at V and 2 bases at J, with 11 bases between the two ends. The CDR3 runs 15 residues. Germline lookup yields CDR1 SGHDT and CDR2 YYEEEE. CDR3 loop: CASSLAWSGQETQYF. The CDR3 region has the DNA TGTGCCAGCAGCTTGGCTTGGTCAGGACAAGAGACCCAGTACTTC.

CDR3 residues: CASSMGLTLSTEAFF. The CDR3 nucleotides are TGTGCCAGTAGTATGGGACTCACTCTGAGCACTGAAGCTTTCTTT. The chain joins TRBV19 to TRBJ1-1, with D possibly TRBD1 on 5 matching bases. CDR3 length equals 15 residues. Per the germline V gene, CDR1 is LNHDA and CDR2 is SQIVND (reference sequence). V was cut by 3 bases and J by 4 bases, with 15 bases left in between. The variable domain in full, completed from reference TRBV19 and TRBJ1-1, reads DGGITQSPKYLFRKEGQNVTLSCEQNLNHDAMYWYRQDPGQGLRLIYYSQIVNDFQKGDIAEGYSVSREKKESFPLTVTSAQKNPTAFYLCASSMGLTLSTEAFFGQGTRLTVV.

V gene TRBV4-2 combines with J gene TRBJ2-7; D is undetermined. CDR1 and CDR2 from the germline V gene are LGHNA and YNFKEQ. Trimming took off 1 base at V and 2 bases at J, with 9 bases between the two ends. The CDR3 totals 14 residues. The CDR3 loop reads CASSQAAPAYEQYF. In nucleotides, the CDR3 is TGTGCCAGCAGCCAAGCCGCTCCCGCCTACGAGCAGTACTTC.

The chain couples TRBV2 to TRBJ1-2; tentative D call: TRBD1 (6 bases). Trimming left V 8 bases short and J 8 bases short, with 21 bases between. Germline lookup yields CDR1 SNHLY and CDR2 FYNNEI. There are 14 residues in the CDR3. CDR3 sequence reads: CASREQGLVLGYTF. CDR3 bases: TGTGCCAGCCGGGAGCAGGGGTTGGTGTTAGGCTACACCTTC.

This rearrangement joins TRBV25-1 to TRBJ2-3, with 8 bases matching TRBD2. Germline CDR1 reads MGHDK; CDR2 reads SYGVNS. V lost 3 bases, J lost 5 bases, and 7 bases stayed unmatched. CDR3 length: 15 residues. DNA for the CDR3: TGTGCCAGCAGTGATCTAGCGGGCTTTCAAGATACGCAGTATTTT. Translation gives CASSDLAGFQDTQYF. Using reference TRBV25-1 and TRBJ2-3 for the parts outside the CDR3, the full variable domain is EADIYQTPRYLVIGTGKKITLECSQTMGHDKMYWYQQDPGMELHLIHYSYGVNSTEKGDLSSESTVSRIRTEHFPLTLESARPSHTSQYLCASSDLAGFQDTQYFGPGTRLTVL.

This chain uses TRBV4-3 with TRBJ2-3, with 13 bases fitting TRBD2. After removal of 3 bases from V and 5 bases from J, the junction contained 8 bases not matched to a gene. Per the germline V gene, CDR1 is LGHNA and CDR2 is YSLEER. The CDR3 extends over 17 amino acids. As DNA, the CDR3 is TGCGCCAGCAGCCAGTTCGGGACTAGCGGGAAGGGAGATACGCAGTATTTT. Protein product: CASSQFGTSGKGDTQYF.

CDR3 DNA sequence: TGTGCCAGCAGCTTATACGAGGGAACCGAGCAGTACTTC. It is translated as CASSLYEGTEQYF. This chain uses TRBV7-2 with TRBJ2-7, with a possible D match to TRBD2 (5 bases). This CDR3 is 13 amino acids long. Germline assignment: CDR1 SGHTA and CDR2 FQGNSA. Trimming removed 2 bases at V and 6 bases at J, with 11 bases between.

V gene TRBV7-9 combines with J gene TRBJ1-1; D remains unclear. The germline V gene has CDR1 SEHNR and CDR2 FQNEAQ (reference sequence). This CDR3 contains 11 residues. V was pared by 5 bases and J by 7 bases, with 8 bases between. CDR3 in DNA: TGTGCCAGCAGCGTTAGAGTTGAAGCTTTCTTT. The encoded protein is CASSVRVEAFF.

About this clone: At one boundary the junction diverges from the germline segment, which might be a read error. The rearrangement joins TRBV6-5 to TRBJ2-7, with D uncertain. This CDR3 region has 11 residues. Germline loops: CDR1 MNHEY, CDR2 SVGAGI. CDR3 region: CASSYSNEQYF. The CDR3 DNA follows: TGTGCCAGCAGTTACTCCAACGAGCAGTACTTC.

The CDR3 reads CSVLKGTEYEQYF. In nucleotides, the CDR3 is TGCAGCGTTCTCAAGGGGACGGAGTACGAGCAGTACTTC. This chain connects TRBV29-1 to TRBJ2-7; D tentatively fits TRBD1 or TRBD2 (5 bases each). Trimming took 5 bases from V and 4 from J, leaving 15 bases between them. The CDR3 runs to 13 residues. Germline lookup yields CDR1 SQVTM and CDR2 ANQGSEA.

This clone came up a few times. V is TRBV7-9 and J is TRBJ2-1; 11 nucleotides agree with TRBD2. V was pared by 6 bases and J by 3 bases, with 13 bases of the junction left unmatched. CDR1 and CDR2 from the germline V gene are SEHNR and FQNEAQ (reference sequence). The CDR3 spans 18 residues. The CDR3 DNA follows: TGTGCCAGCAGTGTACCGGGACTAGCGGAAAGCCGCTACAATGAGCAGTTCTTC. Encoded protein: CASSVPGLAESRYNEQFF.

CDR3 sequence (DNA): TGCGCCAGCAGCCCGGGGACTAGCGGTATCTACGAGCAGTACTTC. It specifies CASSPGTSGIYEQYF. This rearrangement joins TRBV4-1 to TRBJ2-7, with 11 bases lining up with TRBD2. Trimming cost V 4 bases and J 3 bases; bases outside gene matches: 5. Germline loops: CDR1 MGHRA, CDR2 YSYEKL. The length of the CDR3 is 15 residues.

The rearrangement uses TRBV27 and TRBJ2-6, with TRBD1 identical over 7 bases. With V trimmed by 3 bases and J by 2 bases, 4 bases remained unmatched. The CDR3 spans 16 residues. Germline CDR1 and CDR2: MNHEY and SMNVEV (reference sequence). This CDR3 is CASSLTGMAGANVLTF. Here the CDR3 DNA reads TGTGCCAGCAGTTTGACAGGGATGGCTGGGGCCAACGTCCTGACTTTC.

V gene TRBV10-3 combines with J gene TRBJ2-2, with D uncertain. The germline CDR1 and CDR2 sequences are ENHRY and SYGVKD. The CDR3 covers 15 residues. Trimming stripped 2 bases from V and 5 bases from J, with 12 bases between. DNA for the CDR3: TGTGCCATCAGTGAGGAAGGACCGCGTACCGGGGAGCTGTTTTTT. This encodes CAISEEGPRTGELFF.

The rearrangement joins TRBV14 to TRBJ1-2; D possibly corresponds to TRBD1 (6 bases). Germline lookup yields CDR1 SGHDN and CDR2 FVKESK. The V and J ends lost 1 base and 5 bases respectively, with 14 bases between them. CDR3 size: 15 residues. CDR3 sequence reads: CASSQGRGQEYGYTF. In DNA form, the CDR3 reads TGTGCCAGCAGCCAAGGACGGGGGCAAGAATATGGCTACACCTTC.

This clone was detected only a few times. The rearrangement links TRBV10-3 to TRBJ1-2, with D tentatively TRBD1 (5 bases). The germline V gene encodes CDR1 ENHRY and CDR2 SYGVKD. CDR3 length: 12 residues. The V end was cut by 6 bases, the J end by 4 bases, with 9 bases between. CDR3 protein: CAIRQGGYGYTF. CDR3 nucleotide sequence: TGTGCCATCAGGCAGGGAGGCTATGGCTACACCTTC.

The J gene is TRBJ2-2, the V gene TRBV7-6; tentatively, D is TRBD1 or TRBD2 (5 bases each). Trimming left V 5 bases short and J 4 bases short, with 14 bases between. The germline gives CDR1 SGHVS, CDR2 FNYEAQ. The CDR3 is made up of 15 amino acids. The CDR3: CASSEGPGPTGELFF. For the CDR3, the DNA is TGTGCCAGCAGCGAGGGACCAGGGCCCACCGGGGAGCTGTTTTTT.

J is TRBJ1-5 and V is TRBV2; tentatively, D is TRBD1 (6 bases). Per the germline V gene, CDR1 is SNHLY and CDR2 is FYNNEI. CDR3 size: 13 residues. V lost 4 bases, J lost 6 bases, and 10 bases lay in between. The CDR3 reads CASSADRAQPQHF. DNA of the CDR3: TGTGCCAGCAGTGCGGACAGAGCTCAGCCCCAGCATTTT. The full variable domain, in which reference TRBV2 and TRBJ1-5 provide the parts outside the CDR3, is EPEVTQTPSHQVTQMGQEVILRCVPISNHLYFYWYRQILGQKVEFLVSFYNNEISEKSEIFDDQFSVERPDGSNFTLKIRSTKLEDSAMYFCASSADRAQPQHFGDGTRLSIL.

This clone was recorded only once. This rearrangement joins TRBV9 to TRBJ1-1; D gene uncertain. The CDR3 runs to 17 residues. Trimming removed 4 bases at V and 3 bases at J, with 22 bases between. The germline V gene encodes CDR1 SGDLS and CDR2 YYNGEE. CDR3 in amino acids: CASSQYPRITTDTEAFF. For the CDR3, the DNA is TGTGCCAGCAGCCAATACCCAAGAATTACAACTGACACTGAAGCTTTCTTT.

The chain joins TRBV29-1 to TRBJ1-1; a possible D gene is TRBD1 (6 bases). V dropped 4 bases and J dropped 3 bases, with 12 bases sitting between them. Germline V lookup: CDR1 SQVTM, CDR2 ANQGSEA. The CDR3 consists of 13 residues. The CDR3 DNA reads TGCAGCGTTGTAAAGGGGGAAGACACTGAAGCTTTCTTT. This codes for CSVVKGEDTEAFF.

The chain has TRBV28 and TRBJ1-2; TRBD1 agrees at 8 bases. Trimming cost V 5 bases and J 5 bases; bases outside gene matches: 7. From germline, CDR1 is MDHEN and CDR2 SYDVKM. The CDR3 has 14 residues. CDR3 DNA: TGTGCCAGCAGTATGGTGGACAGGGTTTATGGCTACACCTTC. Its translation is CASSMVDRVYGYTF.

In DNA, the CDR3 is TGTGCCAGCAGTTACTCGGAGGGCCTTAACTATGGCTACACCTTC. Translated, it gives CASSYSEGLNYGYTF. The chain joins TRBV6-5 to TRBJ1-2; D unresolved. The CDR3 loop spans 15 amino acids. V was trimmed by 0 bases and J by 1 base, leaving 9 bases between them. Germline CDR1 is MNHEY and CDR2 is SVGAGI.

This clone was seen only once. The gene calls are TRBV28 and TRBJ2-5; D may match TRBD1 or TRBD2 (5 bases each). Deletions cut 5 bases from V and 7 bases from J, with 17 bases between. The V gene's germline CDR1 is MDHEN and CDR2 SYDVKM. The CDR3 contains 14 residues. Here the CDR3 DNA reads TGTGCCAGCAGTGGGGACCTTAACCGGGGGACCCAGTACTTC. This encodes CASSGDLNRGTQYF. The full variable domain, with the rest looked up from reference TRBV28 and TRBJ2-5, is DVKVTQSSRYLVKRTGEKVFLECVQDMDHENMFWYRQDPGLGLRLIYFSYDVKMKEKGDIPEGYSVSREKKERFSLILESASTNQTSMYLCASSGDLNRGTQYFGPGTRLLVL.

The chain carries TRBV7-9 and TRBJ2-5; D unresolved. Trimming shortened V by 3 bases and J by 0 bases, and 14 bases separated the two germline ends. Germline values: CDR1 SEHNR, CDR2 FQNEAQ (reference sequence). The CDR3 length is 16 residues. The CDR3 loop is CASSFSTGLHQETQYF. CDR3 nucleotides: TGTGCCAGCAGCTTCTCGACTGGCCTTCACCAAGAGACCCAGTACTTC.

The V call is TRBV13, the J call TRBJ2-7; D gene uncertain. This CDR3 has 14 amino acids. V lost 0 bases to trimming and J lost 3 bases, with 9 bases between them. The germline gives CDR1 PRHDT, CDR2 FYEKMQ (reference sequence). CDR3 protein: CASSLGGKVYEQYF. DNA for the CDR3: TGTGCCAGCAGCTTAGGAGGAAAAGTCTACGAGCAGTACTTC.

V gene TRBV9 combines with J gene TRBJ2-5; the match to TRBD1 covers 10 bases. The CDR3 has 15 amino acids. Germline V gene sequence: CDR1 SGDLS, CDR2 YYNGEE. After removal of 4 bases from V and 4 bases from J, the junction contained 7 bases not matched to a gene. This chain's CDR3 is CASSLRQGAGETQYF. CDR3 sequence (DNA): TGTGCCAGCAGCCTGCGACAGGGGGCCGGAGAGACCCAGTACTTC. Complete variable domain (other parts from reference TRBV9 and TRBJ2-5): DSGVTQTPKHLITATGQRVTLRCSPRSGDLSVYWYQQSLDQGLQFLIQYYNGEERAKGNILERFSAQQFPDLHSELNLSSLELGDSALYFCASSLRQGAGETQYFGPGTRLLVL.

This clone has a single count. This sequence joins TRBV4-2 and TRBJ2-3; 9 bases match TRBD2. The ends lost 4 bases at V and 1 base at J; junction bases unmatched: 3. CDR3 length: 15 amino acids. The germline V gene has CDR1 LGHNA and CDR2 YNFKEQ. Written as DNA, the CDR3 is TGTGCCAGCAGCCTACGACTAGCGGGCACAGATACGCAGTATTTT. Residues: CASSLRLAGTDTQYF.

This clone is termed medium-sized. V usage is TRBV6-4 and J usage is TRBJ2-1; D ambiguous. Germline assignment: CDR1 MRHNA and CDR2 SNTAGT. This CDR3 comprises 13 residues. V lost 2 bases to trimming and J lost 7 bases, with 9 bases between them. For the CDR3, the DNA is TGTGCCAGCAGTGACATCCCCTGGAATGAGCAGTTCTTC. The encoded protein is CASSDIPWNEQFF.

The V gene is TRBV10-3, the J gene TRBJ2-2; 9 positions match TRBD1. Trimming cost V 5 bases and J 0 bases; bases outside gene matches: 7. The length of the CDR3 is 17 residues. CDR1 ENHRY and CDR2 SYGVKD come from the germline V gene. CDR3 sequence reads: CAISRGTGTANTGELFF. CDR3 DNA: TGTGCCATCAGTAGAGGGACAGGGACTGCGAACACCGGGGAGCTGTTTTTT.

The chain carries TRBV9 and TRBJ2-1; D gene uncertain. The CDR3 is 13 amino acids. Germline V lookup: CDR1 SGDLS, CDR2 YYNGEE. Trimming removed 4 bases from V and 0 bases from J, with 5 bases in between. The CDR3 DNA reads TGTGCCAGCAGCCCGAGCTCCTACAATGAGCAGTTCTTC. This codes for CASSPSSYNEQFF. The variable domain in full, completed from reference TRBV9 and TRBJ2-1, reads DSGVTQTPKHLITATGQRVTLRCSPRSGDLSVYWYQQSLDQGLQFLIQYYNGEERAKGNILERFSAQQFPDLHSELNLSSLELGDSALYFCASSPSSYNEQFFGPGTRLTVL.